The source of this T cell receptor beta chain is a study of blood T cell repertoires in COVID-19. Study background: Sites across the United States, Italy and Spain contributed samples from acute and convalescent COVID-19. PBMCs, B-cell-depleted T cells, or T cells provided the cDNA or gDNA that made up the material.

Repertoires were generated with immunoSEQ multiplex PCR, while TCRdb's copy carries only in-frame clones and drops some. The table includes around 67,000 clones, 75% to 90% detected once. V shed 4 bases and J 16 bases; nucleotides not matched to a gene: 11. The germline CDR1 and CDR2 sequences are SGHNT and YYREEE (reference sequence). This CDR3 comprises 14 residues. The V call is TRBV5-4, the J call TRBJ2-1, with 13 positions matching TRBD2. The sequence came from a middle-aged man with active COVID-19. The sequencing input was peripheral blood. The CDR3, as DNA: TGTGCCAGCAGCCCGACTAGCGGGAGGTCCTTCGAATTCTTC. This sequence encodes CASSPTSGRSFEFF. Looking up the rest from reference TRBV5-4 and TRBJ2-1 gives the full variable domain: ETGVTQSPTHLIKTRGQQVTLRCSSQSGHNTVSWYQQALGQGPQFIFQYYREEENGRGNFPPRFSGLQFPNYSSELNVNALELDDSALYLCASSPTSGRSFEFFGPGTRLTVL.